The 5 T cell receptor beta chains listed next were all sequenced from one sample in a study of cytomegalovirus exposure and HLA in healthy donors. Researchers ran the PCR with 60 Vbeta and 13 Jbeta primers. Measured with immunoSEQ multiplex PCR; TCRdb has only the in-frame clones, and not every one. Of around 160,000 clones in the sample, about 83% were seen once. Sequenced input: PBMCs. All receptors derive from a man aged 35-49 years in good health and CMV-seropositive.

V is TRBV11-2 and J is TRBJ1-1; possibly TRBD1 for D (6 bases). The CDR3 extends over 15 amino acids. The germline V and J ends were trimmed by 5 bases and 5 bases, with 18 bases remaining between them. The germline gives CDR1 SGHAT, CDR2 FQNNGV. The CDR3 region is CASSQNRVGSTEAFF. The CDR3 nucleotides read TGTGCCAGCAGCCAGAACAGGGTAGGGAGTACTGAAGCTTTCTTT.

The gene calls are TRBV7-2 and TRBJ1-4, with TRBD1 matching 11 bases. V lost 3 bases to trimming and J lost 8 bases; unmatched junction nucleotides: 5. This CDR3 has 15 amino acids. Germline CDR1 and CDR2: SGHTA and FQGNSA. CDR3 nucleotide sequence: TGTGCCAGCAGCTTTGTGGGACAGGGGGGGGAAAAACTGTTTTTT. This codes for CASSFVGQGGEKLFF.

The chain joins TRBV5-1 to TRBJ2-5; 7 bases map to TRBD2. The V and J ends lost 0 bases and 5 bases, in that order; junction bases with no gene match: 10. Germline CDR1 is SGHRS and CDR2 is YFSETQ. The CDR3 has 16 amino acids. As DNA, the CDR3 is TGCGCCAGCAGCTTGGCGGCCGGACTAGATGGGGAGACCCAGTACTTC. Translating gives CASSLAAGLDGETQYF.

The chain is built from TRBV6-1 and TRBJ2-7; D may be TRBD1 (5 bases). V was clipped by 4 bases and J by 0 bases, with 10 bases between them. The CDR3 loop spans 14 amino acids. The germline CDR1 and CDR2 sequences are MNHNS and SASEGT. CDR3 region: CASSVEQASYEQYF. The DNA for the CDR3 is TGTGCCAGCAGTGTCGAACAGGCCTCCTACGAGCAGTACTTC.

This clone was picked up a small number of times. The CDR3 region is CASSYSVGGQPQHF. CDR3 in DNA: TGTGCCAGCAGTTACTCGGTGGGGGGTCAGCCCCAGCATTTT. The chain employs TRBV6-6 and TRBJ1-5, with D possibly TRBD1 on 5 matching bases. The germline CDR1 and CDR2 sequences are MNHNY and SVGAGI (reference sequence). The CDR3 runs to 14 residues. With 0 bases removed from V and 6 bases from J, the gap between germline ends came to 9 bases.